The source of this T cell receptor (beta chain) is a study of T cell repertoires in cytomegalovirus infection (dated by TCRdb to the late 2010s). Some background on the complete study: Peptide stimulations targeted recently identified HLA-C-restricted CMV epitopes, whose presentation resists viral immunomodulation, together with well-studied HLA-B-restricted epitopes. Because public TCR beta signatures pointed to carriage of CMV infection together with the matching HLA type, the HLA type of each donor mattered for the analysis. General study outcomes and caveats: The ex vivo response was dominated by HLA-C-restricted CMV-specific TCR beta clonotypes, which also provided the single most frequent clonotype in two of eight donors. In both this cohort and an independent cohort of some 350 donors, the cumulative frequency of public TCR beta family members distinguished carriers of CMV infection plus the relevant HLA type.

According to the study, the label for this sample's treatment or condition signals: in vitro stimulation with specific CMV peptide epitopes to enrich CMV-specific T cells. A word on this clonotype: This receptor's antigen is unknown. It has no much larger one-base neighbor in the sample; base qualities were not kept.

The CDR3 has 18 amino acids, counting the end cysteine and phenylalanine. Solely the CDR3 DNA is kept, with 54 bases framed from the first base. Trimmed from V: 5 bases; trimmed from J: 0 bases; junction bases lacking a gene match: 13. CDR1 and CDR2 are read off the germline V gene as SGHAT and FQNNGV. This sample was sequenced with an Illumina HiSeq 1500. The public reads were reanalyzed by TCRdb: fastp trimming at Q25, MiXCR alignment, in-frame beta chains only. Every CDR3 protein is listed once, alongside the most common genes and DNA of its rows. The sample profile shows about 740,000 distinct CDR3 sequences; 30% to 40% of them were found once. Of the sample, approximately 18% is held by the ten largest clones.

This TCR came from a human donor in good health (CMV status not recorded). Some clones in this sample may be carry-over from other donors' samples. Sample: cultured PBMCs, taken from culture after CMV antigen stimulation. The receptor chain draws on TRBV11-2 and TRBJ2-3; TRBD1 aligns with 8 central bases. The CDR3 sequence is CASSLTRGQGVSTDTQYF. The bases are TGTGCCAGCAGCCTTACTCGAGGACAGGGTGTAAGCACAGATACGCAGTATTTT.